These 30 T cell receptor beta chains were all obtained from the same sample, sequenced in a study of Graves' ophthalmopathy and Graves' hyperthyroidism. TCR beta CDR3 regions were amplified from RNA transcripts. The library came from an HTBI-primed first-round RT-PCR and a second-round multiplex PCR. TCRdb called the multiplex PCR reads again in MiXCR, with one record for every CDR3 protein. Of about 1.1 million distinct CDR3 sequences in the sample, roughly 35% were seen once. The sequenced material came from peripheral blood or thyroid tissue (not recorded which). These receptor sequences come from an adult man with Graves' hyperthyroidism.

V is TRBV28 and J is TRBJ2-5; 8 bases are shared with TRBD2. The CDR3 consists of 16 residues. Germline V lookup: CDR1 MDHEN, CDR2 SYDVKM. J was trimmed by 0 bases and V by 2 bases; bases with no gene match: 5. The CDR3 nucleotides read TGTGCCAGCAGTTTACATCGGGGGGGATACCAAGAGACCCAGTACTTC. Translation: CASSLHRGGYQETQYF. Full variable domain (remainder filled in from reference TRBV28 and TRBJ2-5): DVKVTQSSRYLVKRTGEKVFLECVQDMDHENMFWYRQDPGLGLRLIYFSYDVKMKEKGDIPEGYSVSREKKERFSLILESASTNQTSMYLCASSLHRGGYQETQYFGPGTRLLVL.

This clonotype came up a few times. The chain is built from TRBV30 and TRBJ1-2, with a possible D match to TRBD1 (5 bases). Germline V gene sequence: CDR1 GTSNPN, CDR2 SVGIG (reference sequence). Trimming removed 0 bases from V and 6 bases from J, with 17 bases in between. The CDR3 length is 15 residues. CDR3 residues: CAWSVRREGPDGYTF. CDR3 coding DNA: TGTGCCTGGAGTGTACGACGGGAGGGGCCCGATGGCTACACCTTC.

The rearrangement links TRBV20-1 to TRBJ1-3; TRBD1 is a possible D gene (5 bases). Trimming took 6 bases from V and 2 from J, leaving 20 bases between them. The CDR3 totals 16 residues. Looked up from germline, CDR1 is DFQATT and CDR2 is SNEGSKA (reference sequence). This CDR3 is CSAALRTGLTGNTIYF. Here the CDR3 DNA reads TGCAGTGCCGCCCTTAGAACAGGCTTGACTGGAAACACCATATATTTT.

This clonotype was seen many times. This chain connects TRBV30 to TRBJ1-5; a weak D match, TRBD1 (6 bases). This CDR3 contains 13 residues. The V and J ends lost 0 bases and 4 bases respectively, with 7 bases between them. The V gene's germline CDR1 is GTSNPN and CDR2 SVGIG (reference sequence). CDR3 nucleotide sequence: TGTGCCTGGAGTGTACAGGGTAATCAGCCCCAGCATTTT. Residues: CAWSVQGNQPQHF.

This clonotype was detected a few times. V is TRBV29-1 and J is TRBJ1-2; maybe TRBD1 (5 bases). V lost 4 bases and J lost 7, with 10 bases in between. The CDR3 covers 11 residues. CDR1 is SQVTM and CDR2 is ANQGSEA in the germline V gene. The CDR3 DNA follows: TGCAGCGTTGCCGGGGGGGGTGGCTACACCTTC. Its translation: CSVAGGGGYTF.

This clonotype was recorded many times. J is TRBJ2-7 and V is TRBV20-1; the D gene is possibly TRBD2 (6 bases). Germline V gives CDR1 DFQATT, CDR2 SNEGSKA (reference sequence). V was clipped by 5 bases and J by 4 bases, with 18 bases between them. There are 14 residues in the CDR3. The CDR3 DNA reads TGCAGTGCTGGAACCGCCCCTGGGGGGTACGAGCAGTACTTC. Its translation: CSAGTAPGGYEQYF.

This clonotype was detected ten times or more. The rearrangement uses TRBV25-1 and TRBJ1-4; D is undetermined. Trimming stripped 6 bases from V and 3 bases from J, with 8 bases between. Germline loops: CDR1 MGHDK, CDR2 SYGVNS. The CDR3 consists of 13 residues. The CDR3 reads CASSDGANEKLFF. CDR3 coding DNA: TGTGCCAGCAGCGATGGGGCTAATGAAAAACTGTTTTTT.

The chain has TRBV6-5 and TRBJ2-7; a possible D gene is TRBD2 (5 bases). The CDR3 consists of 13 residues. With 8 bases removed from V and 4 bases from J, the gap between germline ends came to 15 bases. The germline gives CDR1 MNHEY, CDR2 SVGAGI. The CDR3 coding sequence is TGTGCCAGCGGGTGGCAACGAGGGTACGAGCAGTACTTC. Its translation is CASGWQRGYEQYF.

This clonotype occurred many times. The V call is TRBV7-9, the J call TRBJ1-2; D remains unclear. V was trimmed by 5 bases and J by 7 bases, leaving 14 bases between them. Germline V gene sequence: CDR1 SEHNR, CDR2 FQNEAQ (reference sequence). This CDR3 is built from 13 residues. The CDR3: CASSSGVQFGYTF. Here the CDR3 DNA reads TGTGCCAGCAGCAGCGGGGTACAGTTTGGCTACACCTTC. Looking up the rest from reference TRBV7-9 and TRBJ1-2 gives the full variable domain: DTGVSQNPRHKITKRGQNVTFRCDPISEHNRLYWYRQTLGQGPEFLTYFQNEAQLEKSRLLSDRFSAERPKGSFSTLEIQRTEQGDSAMYLCASSSGVQFGYTFGSGTRLTVV.

For this clonotype: This may be a read error: a much more frequent sequence differs by one nucleotide. The chain recombines TRBV20-1 with TRBJ2-5; D unresolved. Germline loops: CDR1 DFQATT, CDR2 SNEGSKA (reference sequence). The CDR3 is 10 residues long. The CDR3 is CSAQQGTQYF. The CDR3 DNA follows: TGCAGTGCGCAGCAAGGGACCCAGTACTTC.

The chain links TRBV15 to TRBJ1-5; possibly TRBD1 for D (6 bases). V gave up 0 bases and J gave up 4 bases, with 22 bases separating them. CDR3 length: 19 residues. CDR1 is LNHNV and CDR2 is YYDKDF in the germline V gene (reference sequence). The CDR3 protein is CATSRDGVGVGASNQPQHF. Here the CDR3 DNA reads TGTGCCACCAGCAGAGATGGGGTAGGGGTGGGGGCCAGTAATCAGCCCCAGCATTTT. Full variable domain (missing parts from reference TRBV15 and TRBJ1-5): DAMVIQNPRYQVTQFGKPVTLSCSQTLNHNVMYWYQQKSSQAPKLLFHYYDKDFNNEADTPDNFQSRRPNTSFCFLDIRSPGLGDTAMYLCATSRDGVGVGASNQPQHFGDGTRLSIL.

This clonotype was picked up many times. V gene TRBV29-1 combines with J gene TRBJ1-1, with D maybe TRBD1 (5 bases). Trimming stripped 3 bases from V and 4 bases from J, with 12 bases between. From germline, CDR1 is SQVTM and CDR2 ANQGSEA. The CDR3 contains 13 residues. DNA for the CDR3: TGCAGCGTTGACAGGGTGTTAGGCACTGAAGCTTTCTTT. Its protein is CSVDRVLGTEAFF.

This clonotype came up many times. The chain carries TRBV20-1 and TRBJ2-7, with 7 bases fitting TRBD2. V lost 3 bases and J lost 0; bases outside the gene matches: 5. Germline CDR1 is DFQATT and CDR2 is SNEGSKA (reference sequence). This CDR3 comprises 14 residues. CDR3 nucleotides: TGCAGTGCTAGTTCCGGGAGGAGCTCCTACGAGCAGTACTTC. Its protein is CSASSGRSSYEQYF.

The CDR3 spells CASSTNGVPGQGNYGYTF. The CDR3 bases are TGTGCCAGTAGTACCAACGGGGTACCGGGACAGGGGAACTATGGCTACACCTTC. The rearrangement uses TRBV19 and TRBJ1-2; 10 bases fit TRBD1. V lost 4 bases, J lost 2 bases, and 13 bases stayed unmatched. The CDR3 is 18 amino acids. CDR1 and CDR2 (germline): LNHDA, SQIVND (reference sequence).

This clonotype was counted ten times or more. The chain recombines TRBV7-9 with TRBJ1-6; tentative D call: TRBD1 (6 bases). CDR1 and CDR2 from the germline V gene are SEHNR and FQNEAQ (reference sequence). CDR3 length: 14 residues. The V end lost 2 bases, the J end lost 14 bases, and 16 bases lay between the germline ends. Here the CDR3 DNA reads TGTGCCAGCAGCTTATCGGGGGGCCAACGATCCCTCCACTTT. Translating gives CASSLSGGQRSLHF.

This chain uses TRBV4-1 with TRBJ1-5; D is undetermined. From germline, CDR1 is MGHRA and CDR2 YSYEKL. CDR3 length equals 15 residues. Trimming left V 4 bases short and J 4 bases short, with 14 bases between. Here the CDR3 DNA reads TGCGCCAGCAGCCCAGGTGAGGGATTGAATCAGCCCCAGCATTTT. Protein: CASSPGEGLNQPQHF.

The CDR3 loop reads CASSPQATWETQYF. The CDR3 bases are TGTGCCAGCAGCCCGCAAGCGACATGGGAGACCCAGTACTTC. The J gene is TRBJ2-5, the V gene TRBV7-3; D gene unclear. CDR3 size: 14 residues. V lost 5 bases to trimming and J lost 5 bases, with 15 bases between them. In germline, CDR1 is SGHTA, CDR2 FQGTGA.

V usage is TRBV9 and J usage is TRBJ2-7, with D possibly TRBD2 on 5 matching bases. Between the trimmed V and J ends, which lost 4 bases and 7 bases, there was a span of 12 bases. In germline, CDR1 is SGDLS, CDR2 YYNGEE. The length of the CDR3 is 12 residues. This chain's CDR3 is CASSQAGKEQYF. DNA for the CDR3: TGTGCCAGCAGCCAAGCCGGGAAGGAGCAGTACTTC. Drawing the rest from reference TRBV9 and TRBJ2-7, the complete variable domain is DSGVTQTPKHLITATGQRVTLRCSPRSGDLSVYWYQQSLDQGLQFLIQYYNGEERAKGNILERFSAQQFPDLHSELNLSSLELGDSALYFCASSQAGKEQYFGPGTRLTVT.

This clonotype was seen only a few times. CDR3 sequence: CASSQADRTNSPLHF. CDR3 in DNA: TGCGCCAGCAGCCAAGCGGACAGGACTAATTCACCCCTCCACTTT. J is TRBJ1-6 and V is TRBV4-3; 7 nucleotides agree with TRBD1. The germline V gene has CDR1 LGHNA and CDR2 YSLEER. The V and J ends lost 1 base and 6 bases, in that order; junction bases with no gene match: 3. The CDR3 length is 15 residues.

The chain is built from TRBV7-9 and TRBJ1-2; D uncertain. Germline V gene lookup returns CDR1 SEHNR and CDR2 FQNEAQ (reference sequence). V lost 1 base and J 5 bases, leaving 14 bases between the germline ends. There are 15 residues in the CDR3. This chain's CDR3 is CASSLVFGEIYGYTF. The DNA for the CDR3 is TGTGCCAGCAGCTTAGTTTTCGGGGAGATTTATGGCTACACCTTC.

The chain couples TRBV6-1 to TRBJ2-7, with 8 bases that match TRBD2. The germline V gene has CDR1 MNHNS and CDR2 SASEGT. V lost 8 bases to trimming and J lost 6 bases; unmatched junction nucleotides: 6. The CDR3 sequence is 12 residues long. The CDR3 reads CASRAGVAEQYF. The CDR3 DNA reads as TGTGCCAGCCGAGCGGGAGTAGCCGAGCAGTACTTC.

The sample holds a few counts of this clonotype. The chain joins TRBV4-3 to TRBJ1-1; TRBD1 agrees at 9 bases. V shed 0 bases, J shed 1 base, and the junction held 12 bases outside the gene matches. The V gene's germline CDR1 is LGHNA and CDR2 YSLEER. This CDR3 comprises 19 residues. The CDR3 region is CASSQDSGTGLSQNTEAFF. The CDR3 DNA reads as TGCGCCAGCAGCCAAGATTCGGGGACAGGGCTTTCTCAGAACACTGAAGCTTTCTTT.

CDR3 DNA: TGTGCCAGCAGTTTATCGGCAGGGGGGCTGGAGACCCAGTACTTC. Its protein product is CASSLSAGGLETQYF. V usage is TRBV12-3 or TRBV12-4 and J usage is TRBJ2-5, with a possible D match to TRBD1 (7 bases). This CDR3 is built from 15 residues. Trimming left V 2 bases short and J 5 bases short, with 15 bases between.

There are many counts of this clonotype. The chain employs TRBV7-2 and TRBJ1-4; 9 nucleotides line up with TRBD1. The germline gives CDR1 SGHTA, CDR2 FQGNSA. V gave up 5 bases and J gave up 8 bases; unmatched junction bases: 6. CDR3 length: 14 amino acids. The CDR3 region has the DNA TGTGCCAGCAGCGTGGGACAGGGAAGGGAAAAACTGTTTTTT. As protein: CASSVGQGREKLFF. Based on the CDR3 plus reference TRBV7-2 and TRBJ1-4, the full variable domain is GAGVSQSPSNKVTEKGKDVELRCDPISGHTALYWYRQSLGQGLEFLIYFQGNSAPDKSGLPSDRFSAERTGGSVSTLTIQRTQQEDSAVYLCASSVGQGREKLFFGSGTQLSVL.

The chain employs TRBV6-1 and TRBJ1-5; a weak D match, TRBD1 (5 bases). V lost 1 base, J lost 9 bases, and 16 bases lay in between. CDR1 and CDR2 from the germline V gene are MNHNS and SASEGT. The CDR3 sequence is 15 residues long. The CDR3 region has the DNA TGTGCCAGCAGTGAAGAATTGGGGGGGTCCCGGCCCCAGCATTTT. Encoded protein: CASSEELGGSRPQHF.

This clonotype has a count of ten or more. The rearrangement links TRBV5-1 to TRBJ2-7, with 12 nucleotides matching TRBD2. This CDR3 has 15 residues. Germline CDR1 is SGHRS and CDR2 is YFSETQ. V lost 4 bases, J lost 6 bases, and 8 bases stayed unmatched. The chain's CDR3 is CASSPTGTSGSEQYF. The CDR3 DNA reads as TGCGCCAGCAGCCCAACCGGGACTAGCGGGTCCGAGCAGTACTTC.

The chain carries TRBV6-5 and TRBJ2-2, with a possible D match to TRBD1 (6 bases). Looked up from germline, CDR1 is MNHEY and CDR2 is SVGAGI. The germline V and J ends were trimmed by 2 bases and 4 bases, with 14 bases remaining between them. The CDR3 extends over 16 amino acids. CDR3 DNA sequence: TGTGCCAGCAGTTACACCGCCAACAGGGTCACCGGGGAGCTGTTTTTT. It yields the protein CASSYTANRVTGELFF.

This chain links TRBV10-1 with TRBJ2-2; TRBD1 matches at 9 bases. The CDR3 length is 14 residues. The trim removed 8 bases at V and 5 bases at J, leaving 6 bases unmatched. Germline CDR1 WNHNN, CDR2 SYGVQD (reference sequence). For the CDR3, the DNA is TGCGCCAGCGCGCCCGGGACAGGGACCGGGGAGCTGTTTTTT. Protein sequence: CASAPGTGTGELFF.

In this sample, this clonotype turned up a few times. This chain uses TRBV4-3 with TRBJ2-2; D remains unclear. Germline CDR1 reads LGHNA; CDR2 reads YSLEER. CDR3 length: 13 residues. With 1 base removed from V and 8 bases from J, the gap between germline ends came to 8 bases. This chain's CDR3 is CASSQARRGELFF. The CDR3 DNA follows: TGCGCCAGCAGCCAAGCTCGACGGGGGGAGCTGTTTTTT.

About this clonotype: One end of the junction varies from germline; a read error may be responsible. The chain recombines TRBV29-1 with TRBJ1-3, with TRBD1 identical over 9 bases. CDR3 size: 15 residues. Germline CDR1 and CDR2: SQVTM and ANQGSEA. The CDR3: CSVVGQGTSGNTIYF. The CDR3, as DNA: TGCAGCGTTGTCGGACAGGGGACCTCTGGAAACACAATATATTTT.